This TCR beta chain was captured in a study of beta chain features in type 1 diabetes. cDNA synthesis used the whole RNA isolate, giving expressed TCRB sequences. The assay was immunoSEQ multiplex PCR, and TCRdb's table has in-frame clones only and misses some. In the table there are approximately 340,000 clones, around 16% of which are singletons. This clone was found a few times. Germline CDR1 and CDR2: LNHNV and YYDKDF (reference sequence). This CDR3 comprises 16 residues. The germline V and J ends were trimmed by 1 base and 0 bases, with 9 bases remaining between them. Every single donor gave one heparinised blood draw, and these averaged about 116 mL. CD4+ cells of the naive, central memory, regulatory and stem cell-like memory types were sorted via CD45RO/CCR7/CD25/CD127/CD95/CD27.

Material for sequencing was naive CD4+ T cells from blood. The sequence derives from a woman aged 18-35 years in good health. The chain links TRBV15 to TRBJ2-2; D unresolved. For the CDR3, the DNA is TGTGCCACCAGCAGAGGAGAGCTCGCGAACACCGGGGAGCTGTTTTTT. Protein sequence: CATSRGELANTGELFF.